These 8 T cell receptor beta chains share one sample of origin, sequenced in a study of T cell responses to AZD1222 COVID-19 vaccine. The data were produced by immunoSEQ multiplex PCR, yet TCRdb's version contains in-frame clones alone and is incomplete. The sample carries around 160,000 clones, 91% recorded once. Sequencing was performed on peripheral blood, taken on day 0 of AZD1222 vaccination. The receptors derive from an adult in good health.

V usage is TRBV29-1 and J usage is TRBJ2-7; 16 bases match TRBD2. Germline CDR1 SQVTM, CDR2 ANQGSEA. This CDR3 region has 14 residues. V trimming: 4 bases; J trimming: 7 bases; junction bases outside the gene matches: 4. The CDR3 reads CSVGGLAGGLEQYF. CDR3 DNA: TGCAGCGTTGGGGGACTAGCGGGAGGGCTGGAGCAGTACTTC.

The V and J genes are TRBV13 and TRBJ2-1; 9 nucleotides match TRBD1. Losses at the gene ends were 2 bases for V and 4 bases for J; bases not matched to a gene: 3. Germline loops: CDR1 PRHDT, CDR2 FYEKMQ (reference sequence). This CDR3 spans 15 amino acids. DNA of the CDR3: TGTGCCAGCAGCTTAAGGGACAGGGATTACAATGAGCAGTTCTTC. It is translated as CASSLRDRDYNEQFF.

The CDR3 nucleotides read TGCGCCAGCAGCTCCGAGATCGGCTCTGGAAACACCATATATTTT. Translation: CASSSEIGSGNTIYF. The chain links TRBV5-1 to TRBJ1-3; D remains unclear. This CDR3 is 15 amino acids long. With 3 bases removed from V and 0 bases from J, the gap between germline ends came to 10 bases. Germline V gene lookup returns CDR1 SGHRS and CDR2 YFSETQ. The variable domain in full, completed from reference TRBV5-1 and TRBJ1-3, reads KAGVTQTPRYLIKTRGQQVTLSCSPISGHRSVSWYQQTPGQGLQFLFEYFSETQRNKGNFPGRFSGRQFSNSRSEMNVSTLELGDSALYLCASSSEIGSGNTIYFGEGSWLTVV.

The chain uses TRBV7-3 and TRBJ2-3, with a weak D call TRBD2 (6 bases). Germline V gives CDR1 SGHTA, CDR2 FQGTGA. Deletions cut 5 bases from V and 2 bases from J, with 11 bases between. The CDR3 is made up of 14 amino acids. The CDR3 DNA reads TGTGCCAGCAGCCTCGGGACTTTCACAGATACGCAGTATTTT. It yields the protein CASSLGTFTDTQYF.

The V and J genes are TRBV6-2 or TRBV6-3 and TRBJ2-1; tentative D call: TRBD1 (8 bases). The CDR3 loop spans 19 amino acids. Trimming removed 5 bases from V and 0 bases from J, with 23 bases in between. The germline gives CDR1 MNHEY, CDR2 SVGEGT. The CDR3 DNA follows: TGTGCCAGCAGTAAACTGGACAGGGTGAGGACTAGCTCCTACAATGAGCAGTTCTTC. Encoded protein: CASSKLDRVRTSSYNEQFF.

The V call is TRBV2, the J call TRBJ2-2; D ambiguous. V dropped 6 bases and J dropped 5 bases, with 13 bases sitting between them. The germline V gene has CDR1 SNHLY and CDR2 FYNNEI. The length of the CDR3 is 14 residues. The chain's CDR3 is CASRMLAETGELFF. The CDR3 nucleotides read TGTGCCAGCAGAATGTTGGCGGAGACCGGGGAGCTGTTTTTT.

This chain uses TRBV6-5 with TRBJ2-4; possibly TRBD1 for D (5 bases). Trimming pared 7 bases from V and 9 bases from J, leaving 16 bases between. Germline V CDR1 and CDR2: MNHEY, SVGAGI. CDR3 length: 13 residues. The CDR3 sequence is CASKGQGVVIQYF. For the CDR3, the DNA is TGTGCCAGCAAGGGGCAGGGCGTAGTCATTCAGTACTTC.

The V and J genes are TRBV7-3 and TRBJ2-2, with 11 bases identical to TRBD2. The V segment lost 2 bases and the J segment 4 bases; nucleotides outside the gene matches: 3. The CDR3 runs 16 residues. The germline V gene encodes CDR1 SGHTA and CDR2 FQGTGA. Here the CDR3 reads CASSLLAGGLTGELFF. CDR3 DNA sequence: TGTGCCAGCAGCTTACTAGCGGGGGGCCTCACCGGGGAGCTGTTTTTT.